The present entry profiles one T cell receptor (beta chain) with its context. This clonotype was seen more than once but under ten times. The antigen this receptor binds is unknown. The input lacks base qualities; no much larger clone sits a single base away. The sequencing machine was an Illumina NovaSeq 6000. cDNA libraries for TCRalpha and TCRbeta were prepared by 5'RACE using constant-segment primers, with sample barcodes and unique molecular identifiers added. RNA was extracted from every sample with Trizol reagent. The libraries were amplified in two PCR steps, and the second step added a second sample barcode and Illumina TruSeq adapters. Sequencing of libraries was performed on an Illumina NovaSeq with 2 x 150 bp paired-end reads. Under the source paper's analysis protocol: Reads were demultiplexed and collapsed into UMI-guided consensus sequences with migec v1.2.7. Using mixcr v2.1.11, UMI consensuses were aligned to TRA and TRB V and J templates and then assembled into clonotypes. Expanded or contracted clonotypes were those called significant by both edgeR and NoisET, with noise models trained on biological replicates. edgeR calls used a false discovery rate-adjusted p below 0.01 and a log2 fold-change threshold of 1. As an exploratory analysis of dynamics, max-normalized trajectories of the 1000 most abundant clonotypes were examined by PCA with hierarchical clustering. Separately sequenced CD4+ and CD8+ repertoires were used to assign a CD4 or CD8 phenotype to each responding clone. Using fastp at Q25 and MiXCR, TCRdb reprocessed the public reads and kept productive beta chains. Entries are consolidated by CDR3 protein sequence, retaining the most common genes and DNA. Clone size and V and J calls follow TCRdb, not the original study. The sample table contains more than 150,000 distinct CDR3 sequences; only one count was recorded for around 20% of them. The top ten clonotypes cover 3.5% to 5% of the sample.

The sample originates from a study of T-cell memory formation after mild COVID-19 (dated by TCRdb to the early 2020s). Notes on the research overall: Most TCR sequence clusters were specific to one of the two donors. Longitudinal TCRalpha and TCRbeta repertoire sequencing tracked T-cell clones expanding and contracting after mild COVID-19 in two donors. Two young, previously healthy adult volunteers made up the cohort, one male and one female.

Ficoll-Paque density gradient centrifugation was used to isolate PBMCs. From the cysteine through the phenylalanine, the CDR3 covers 13 amino acids. The only DNA kept is the CDR3, 39 bases in frame from the first base. The germline ends are 5 bases apart after V is trimmed by 0 bases and J by 5 bases. Taken from the germline V gene, the CDR1 and CDR2 loops are SGHTA and FQGNSA. What the study reported, not specific to this receptor: Contracting CD4+ clones appeared mostly in the CM and EM memory subsets, whereas CD8+ clones were enriched in EMRA. From day 15 to 85, contracting clones showed balanced CD4/CD8 phenotypes, whereas a second wave of clones that expanded from day 15 to 37 leaned towards CD4+. Only a couple of mild cases were covered by the study, and larger cohorts that include severe cases with pre-infection samples were considered necessary. SARS-CoV-2 specificity of the second-wave clones peaking on day 37 was not confirmed. Some responding clones were detected in pre-infection memory, suggesting pre-existing cross-reactive memory T cells joined the SARS-CoV-2 response.

The chain couples TRBV7-2 to TRBJ1-5, with no D gene named confidently. The clonotype was recovered from a man aged 18 to 30 who had mild COVID-19 (a few samples of this study predate the infection). The sample titles of this study are shuffled in the database, so cell type and time point are left out; the donor was told from shared clones. Specimen: PBMCs or a T cell subset sorted from them (not recorded which). For the CDR3, the sequence is CASSLALYQPQHF. The bases read TGTGCCAGCAGCTTAGCCTTATATCAGCCCCAGCATTTT.